Detailed here is one T cell receptor (beta chain). Its antigen is unknown. These data originate in a study of OX40 agonist ivuxolimab in advanced cancers. Across the study: Every 2 weeks, ivuxolimab was infused into the patients intravenously at between 0.01 and 10 mg/kg. General study points: Fewer expanded clones were found on average in CD4+ than in CD8+ T cells.

V was shortened by 4 bases and J by 0 bases, with 16 bases between the two germline ends. The CDR3 extends over 16 amino acids. The germline V gene has CDR1 WSHSY and CDR2 SAAADI. Sequencing was performed with immunoSEQ multiplex PCR; in TCRdb, only in-frame clones are kept and a portion is missing. The sample lists about 52,000 clones; around 80% were seen once. The sequenced sample was CD4+ or CD8+ T cells sorted from blood, obtained in a trial of the OX40 agonist ivuxolimab. This receptor was taken from an adult with an advanced solid tumor such as melanoma, head and neck, liver or kidney cancer. The V call is TRBV10-2, the J call TRBJ2-7; D is possibly TRBD2 (6 bases). CDR3 DNA sequence: TGCGCCAGCAGTGGTAGCGGAGGGGTCCTCTCCTACGAGCAGTACTTC. This sequence encodes CASSGSGGVLSYEQYF.